Below, one T cell receptor (beta chain) is given with its context. Its specificity is not known. Using quantitative 5'-RACE with molecular barcodes, the authors made TCR beta libraries. In TCRdb, the 5' RACE reads were re-called with MiXCR into one record per CDR3 protein. Of more than 600,000 distinct CDR3 sequences listed, 15% to 20% were seen once; the top ten hold about a fifth. The data derive from a study of CD8 T cells in ankylosing spondylitis. Broader study findings: There were earlier reports of some motif variants in reactive arthritis synovial fluid and blood. Blood from ankylosing spondylitis patients appeared to carry a characteristic roughly eight-variant TCR beta motif. Clones tied to disease were said to be significantly enriched in matched ankylosing spondylitis synovial fluid.

V lost 2 bases and J 4 bases, leaving 17 bases between the germline ends. Germline CDR1 SQVTM, CDR2 ANQGSEA. CDR3 length: 15 amino acids. The chain is built from TRBV29-1 and TRBJ1-2; TRBD1 is a possible D gene (5 bases). The TCR was taken from a male donor with ankylosing spondylitis. Sample: blood, either unsorted or a sorted T cell fraction (not recorded which). The CDR3 coding sequence is TGCAGCGTTGAACCTTGGGACTCCTCATTCTATGGCTACACCTTC. Residues: CSVEPWDSSFYGYTF. Combining the CDR3 with reference TRBV29-1 and TRBJ1-2 gives the whole variable domain SAVISQKPSRDICQRGTSLTIQCQVDSQVTMMFWYRQQPGQSLTLIATANQGSEATYESGFVIDKFPISRPNLTFSTLTVSNMSPEDSSIYLCSVEPWDSSFYGYTFGSGTRLTVV.